This T cell receptor (beta chain) appears in the sequencing data of a study of beta chain features in type 1 diabetes. Study-level information: The number of sorted cells examined across all samples was some 99,000,000.

Regarding the study as a whole: The similarity of naive, central memory and Treg TCRB repertoires appeared greater among patients than among healthy donors. Whether TCRB rearrangement is influenced by HLA type was left unresolved in this analysis. Among all four CD4+ subsets, Type 1 diabetes patients had TCRB CDR3s that were moderately but significantly shorter.

Via CD45RO/CCR7/CD25/CD127/CD95/CD27, cells of the CD4+ naive, central memory, regulatory and stem cell-like memory subsets were sorted. In this sample, this clone turned up a few times. The target antigen is unknown. The entirety of the isolated RNA underwent reverse transcription, so expressed TCRB transcripts were sequenced. Clones were sequenced by immunoSEQ multiplex PCR, and TCRdb holds only the in-frame ones, with some missing. The sample lists about 640,000 clones; around 12% were seen once. The junction had 2 bases not matched to a gene; V was cut back by 0 bases and J by 6 bases. The CDR3 has 13 residues. Germline assignment: CDR1 SGHTA and CDR2 FQGNSA.

The chain couples TRBV7-2 to TRBJ2-7; TRBD1 matches 7 bases. Sequenced input: naive CD4+ T cells from blood. The TCR was taken from a man aged 25-40 years with type 1 diabetes. The CDR3 nucleotides are TGTGCCAGCAGCTTAGCTCCAGGGGGCGAGCAGTACTTC. This gives the protein CASSLAPGGEQYF. Drawing the rest from reference TRBV7-2 and TRBJ2-7, the complete variable domain is GAGVSQSPSNKVTEKGKDVELRCDPISGHTALYWYRQSLGQGLEFLIYFQGNSAPDKSGLPSDRFSAERTGGSVSTLTIQRTQQEDSAVYLCASSLAPGGEQYFGPGTRLTVT.